Below, one T cell receptor beta chain is given with its context. What it binds is not known. Unrecorded immune exposures were likely, despite nominal health at sampling. It was with 60 Vbeta and 13 Jbeta primers that the PCR ran. TCRdb's copy holds only in-frame clones and misses some; the assay was immunoSEQ multiplex PCR. The repertoire includes about 140,000 clones, about 82% of them detected once, and about 4.5% sits in the top ten. V was pared by 7 bases and J by 4 bases, with 15 bases between. CDR3 size: 14 residues. CDR1 and CDR2 (germline): SGHVS, FQNEAQ. The sample is drawn from a study of cytomegalovirus exposure and HLA in healthy donors. Overall study results and limits: Available immune exposure information was restricted to CMV serostatus only.

The sequencing input was PBMCs. This chain uses TRBV7-8 with TRBJ2-3; TRBD2 might be the D (7 bases). The sequence derives from a man under 40 in good health. For the CDR3, the DNA is TGTGCCAGCACCCAAGGGGGGGCCGCAGATACGCAGTATTTT. This translates into CASTQGGAADTQYF. Supplemented by reference TRBV7-8 and TRBJ2-3, the full variable domain reads GAGVSQSPRYKVAKRGQDVALRCDPISGHVSLFWYQQALGQGPEFLTYFQNEAQLDKSGLPSDRFFAERPEGSVSTLKIQRTQQEDSAVYLCASTQGGAADTQYFGPGTRLTVL.